This TCR beta chain was sequenced for a study of T cells in Graves' hyperthyroidism and ophthalmopathy. V dropped 1 base and J dropped 3 bases, with 7 bases sitting between them. This CDR3 has 13 residues. Germline V CDR1 and CDR2: SGDLS, YYNGEE. What was amplified from RNA transcripts were TCR beta CDR3 regions. Carried out on the TCR CDR3, a first-round RT-PCR used the HTBI primer set. TCRdb ran MiXCR on the multiplex PCR reads and lists one entry per CDR3 protein. The data contain roughly 500,000 distinct CDR3 sequences, 20% to 25% of them singletons. The receptor was derived from a woman in her 70s with Graves' ophthalmopathy. Sequencing was performed on blood. The rearrangement joins TRBV9 to TRBJ1-1, with D unresolved. The DNA for the CDR3 is TGTGCCAGCAGCGTAACAGTGGACACTGAAGCTTTCTTT. Its protein product is CASSVTVDTEAFF.